These 32 T cell receptor beta chains share one sample of origin, sequenced in a study of T cells in tuberculosis. Only in-frame clones appear in the TCRdb table, and some are missing; sequencing was by immunoSEQ multiplex PCR. The repertoire holds nearly 60,000 clones, with nearly 90% as singletons. After thawing and overnight rest, PBMC were stained with GMM-loaded CD1B tetramer, viability dye and anti-CD3 for sorting. The lipid loaded on the CD1B tetramers was C32 glucose monomycolate from Rhodococcus equi. Sequenced input: CD1b-GMM tetramer-negative cells sorted from PBMCs. These receptors came from an adult woman with latent tuberculosis.

The chain links TRBV6-5 to TRBJ1-2, with 7 bases fitting TRBD1. This CDR3 has 15 residues. The germline gives CDR1 MNHEY, CDR2 SVGAGI. V was clipped by 4 bases and J by 4 bases; unmatched bases: 9. The CDR3 DNA is TGTGCCAGCAGTTTGCGGGACAGTCAGTCCTATGGCTACACCTTC. Protein: CASSLRDSQSYGYTF.

This clone was seen only once. This sequence joins TRBV10-3 and TRBJ2-7, with 11 bases identical to TRBD2. The CDR3 is 15 amino acids. V lost 3 bases, J lost 2 bases, and 3 bases stayed unmatched. From germline, CDR1 is ENHRY and CDR2 SYGVKD. The CDR3 sequence: CAISDSTSGTYEQYF. CDR3 nucleotide sequence: TGTGCCATCAGTGACTCGACTAGCGGGACCTACGAGCAGTACTTC.

This clone was detected only a few times. The rearrangement links TRBV4-2 to TRBJ1-1, with a tentative D call TRBD1 (5 bases). Trimming removed 0 bases from V and 1 base from J, with 6 bases in between. Germline V gene sequence: CDR1 LGHNA, CDR2 YNFKEQ. This CDR3 contains 14 residues. The CDR3 coding sequence is TGTGCCAGCAGCCAAGAAGGACAGAACACTGAAGCTTTCTTT. It yields the protein CASSQEGQNTEAFF.

The chain is built from TRBV2 and TRBJ2-3; TRBD2 agrees at 7 bases. Looked up from germline, CDR1 is SNHLY and CDR2 is FYNNEI. This CDR3 contains 15 residues. V was clipped by 2 bases and J by 2 bases; unmatched bases: 4. The CDR3 reads CASSEYGTITDTQYF. The CDR3 DNA sequence: TGTGCCAGCAGTGAATACGGGACTATCACAGATACGCAGTATTTT. The full variable domain, its missing parts supplied by reference TRBV2 and TRBJ2-3, is EPEVTQTPSHQVTQMGQEVILRCVPISNHLYFYWYRQILGQKVEFLVSFYNNEISEKSEIFDDQFSVERPDGSNFTLKIRSTKLEDSAMYFCASSEYGTITDTQYFGPGTRLTVL.

The V call is TRBV11-3, the J call TRBJ2-7; D is perhaps TRBD2 (6 bases). V gave up 7 bases and J gave up 2 bases, with 12 bases separating them. The CDR3 sequence is 13 residues long. Looked up from germline, CDR1 is SGHNT and CDR2 is YENEEA. CDR3 sequence reads: CASTPSGPYEQYF. DNA for the CDR3: TGTGCCAGCACCCCCAGCGGGCCCTACGAGCAGTACTTC.

The chain recombines TRBV5-6 with TRBJ2-5, with TRBD1 matching 10 bases. CDR1 and CDR2 (germline): SGHDT, YYEEEE. The V and J ends lost 2 bases and 11 bases, in that order; junction bases with no gene match: 12. This CDR3 contains 15 residues. The CDR3 nucleotides read TGTGCCAGCAGCTTTCTGACAGGGGGCGTAGCTGGGCAGTACTTC. Translation gives CASSFLTGGVAGQYF.

This sequence joins TRBV6-6 and TRBJ1-5; the D is unclear. The CDR3 is 15 residues long. V lost 4 bases, J lost 0 bases, and 10 bases lay in between. Germline CDR1 and CDR2: MNHNY and SVGAGI (reference sequence). The CDR3 reads CASSSQVHSNQPQHF. The CDR3 DNA sequence: TGTGCCAGCAGTTCTCAGGTCCATAGCAATCAGCCCCAGCATTTT.

The rearrangement joins TRBV5-8 to TRBJ2-2; D is unclear. This CDR3 contains 14 residues. Germline assignment: CDR1 SGHTS and CDR2 YDEGEE. Trimming left V 4 bases short and J 4 bases short, with 11 bases between. The DNA of the CDR3 is TGTGCCAGCAGCAATCCTCGAGGCACCGGGGAGCTGTTTTTT. Translation gives CASSNPRGTGELFF.

The rearrangement uses TRBV2 and TRBJ2-1; D might be TRBD2 (5 bases). Germline CDR1 reads SNHLY; CDR2 reads FYNNEI. CDR3 size: 12 residues. Trimming cost V 7 bases and J 7 bases, with 11 bases left between them. The CDR3 sequence: CASNPGTNEQFF. DNA of the CDR3: TGTGCCAGCAACCCGGGAACTAATGAGCAGTTCTTC.

V is TRBV6-1 and J is TRBJ2-7; 9 bases map to TRBD2. V lost 1 base to trimming and J lost 3 bases; unmatched junction nucleotides: 4. CDR3 length: 15 residues. Germline CDR1 reads MNHNS; CDR2 reads SASEGT. The chain's CDR3 is CASSEGSGGLYEQYF. The CDR3 bases are TGTGCCAGCAGTGAAGGTAGCGGGGGCCTCTACGAGCAGTACTTC.

The chain uses TRBV2 and TRBJ2-6, with D possibly being TRBD2 (5 bases). This CDR3 spans 14 amino acids. V was pared by 8 bases and J by 3 bases, with 11 bases between. Germline assignment: CDR1 SNHLY and CDR2 FYNNEI. CDR3 sequence (DNA): TGTGCCAGCCGCGACTACGGTGGGGCCAACGTCCTGACTTTC. Translated: CASRDYGGANVLTF.

This clone was counted only a few times. V is TRBV5-4 and J is TRBJ2-6, with 9 bases lining up with TRBD1. Germline CDR1 and CDR2: SGHNT and YYREEE (reference sequence). CDR3 length: 17 residues. The V and J ends lost 5 bases and 0 bases, in that order; junction bases with no gene match: 6. The CDR3 reads CASSLPTGGSGANVLTF. CDR3 DNA: TGTGCCAGCAGTCTGCCGACAGGGGGCTCTGGGGCCAACGTCCTGACTTTC.

The chain joins TRBV7-8 to TRBJ2-5; 10 positions agree with TRBD1. The J call may be incorrect, as the DNA end agrees better with TRBJ2-7. This CDR3 is 16 amino acids long. Germline loops: CDR1 SGHVS, CDR2 FQNEAQ. The CDR3: CASSLRRDRGGREQYF. CDR3 in DNA: TGTGCCAGCAGCTTAAGGCGGGACAGGGGCGGACGCGAGCAGTACTTC.

J is TRBJ2-7 and V is TRBV6-1; possible D gene TRBD1, 6 bases. The CDR3 length is 14 residues. The V end lost 4 bases, the J end lost 0 bases, and 10 bases lay between the germline ends. Germline CDR1 reads MNHNS; CDR2 reads SASEGT. Here the CDR3 DNA reads TGTGCCAGCAGTGTCGGACAGCCCTCCTACGAGCAGTACTTC. Translating gives CASSVGQPSYEQYF.

V is TRBV28 and J is TRBJ1-2; tentative D call: TRBD1 (5 bases). Germline assignment: CDR1 MDHEN and CDR2 SYDVKM. CDR3 length: 14 amino acids. Trimming pared 6 bases from V and 6 bases from J, leaving 17 bases between. Here the CDR3 DNA reads TGTGCCAGCAGCCCCGGAGGGACGCTGAATGGCTACACCTTC. Its protein is CASSPGGTLNGYTF.

The V call is TRBV4-1, the J call TRBJ2-7, with 9 bases aligning to TRBD2. Germline V gives CDR1 MGHRA, CDR2 YSYEKL. The ends lost 1 base at V and 4 bases at J; junction bases unmatched: 8. The CDR3 runs to 16 residues. The CDR3 protein is CASSQGFASGKYEQYF. DNA of the CDR3: TGCGCCAGCAGCCAAGGTTTTGCTAGCGGGAAATACGAGCAGTACTTC.

This chain connects TRBV10-3 to TRBJ2-7, with D maybe TRBD1 (6 bases). Germline CDR1 reads ENHRY; CDR2 reads SYGVKD. V lost 6 bases, J lost 5 bases, and 17 bases lay in between. The CDR3 totals 14 residues. The DNA of the CDR3 is TGTGCCATCAGGGACTCCCGGACAGACCACGAGCAGTACTTC. Translating it yields CAIRDSRTDHEQYF.

For this clone: Relative to the germline gene, one junction end is altered; a read error may explain this. V gene TRBV7-9 combines with J gene TRBJ1-1; D unresolved. Germline V gene lookup returns CDR1 SEHNR and CDR2 FQNEAQ (reference sequence). The length of the CDR3 is 15 residues. The CDR3 coding sequence is TGTGCCAGCAGCTTAGTGGGCCAGGTTGTAACTGGAGCTTTCTTT. Protein product: CASSLVGQVVTGAFF.

J is TRBJ1-3 and V is TRBV6-5, with a weak D call TRBD1 (6 bases). Germline-derived CDR1 and CDR2 are MNHEY and SVGAGI. The V end lost 0 bases, the J end lost 0 bases, and 9 bases lay between the germline ends. This CDR3 is 16 amino acids long. CDR3 residues: CASSYSRGGSGNTIYF. CDR3 in DNA: TGTGCCAGCAGTTACTCGAGAGGGGGCTCTGGAAACACCATATATTTT.

The chain links TRBV1 to TRBJ1-2; no check of the table's D call, TRBD1, against the DNA was made. TRBV1 is classified as a pseudogene. This CDR3 has 15 amino acids. CDR3 nucleotides: TGCACCAGCAGCGAGCGACAGGGGGGGAACTATGGCTACACCTTC. Its translation: CTSSERQGGNYGYTF.

The chain links TRBV4-3 to TRBJ1-1; tentatively, D is TRBD1 (5 bases). From germline, CDR1 is LGHNA and CDR2 YSLEER. Trimming stripped 0 bases from V and 3 bases from J, with 11 bases between. This CDR3 has 15 residues. The CDR3 loop reads CASSQDGGEDTEAFF. For the CDR3, the DNA is TGCGCCAGCAGCCAAGACGGGGGGGAAGACACTGAAGCTTTCTTT.

The chain employs TRBV13 and TRBJ1-2; D is unclear. This CDR3 has 13 residues. V lost 5 bases, J lost 6 bases, and 13 bases lay in between. Germline CDR1 and CDR2: PRHDT and FYEKMQ (reference sequence). DNA of the CDR3: TGTGCCAGCAGCAGGATCGGAGTTGATGGCTACACCTTC. Amino acids: CASSRIGVDGYTF.

This clone was counted between two and nine times. The chain couples TRBV7-8 to TRBJ2-5; maybe TRBD1 (5 bases). This CDR3 contains 15 residues. Germline CDR1 SGHVS, CDR2 FQNEAQ. The ends were cut back, 5 bases at V and 2 bases at J, with 15 bases in the middle. The CDR3 nucleotides read TGTGCCAGCAGCCCTAAGGGGATCCGGCAAGAGACCCAGTACTTC. Translating gives CASSPKGIRQETQYF. Combining the CDR3 with reference TRBV7-8 and TRBJ2-5 gives the whole variable domain GAGVSQSPRYKVAKRGQDVALRCDPISGHVSLFWYQQALGQGPEFLTYFQNEAQLDKSGLPSDRFFAERPEGSVSTLKIQRTQQEDSAVYLCASSPKGIRQETQYFGPGTRLLVL.

This clone was observed a few times. The CDR3 nucleotides are TGTGCCAGCTCACCACCGTCAATAGATACGCAGTATTTT. Translated: CASSPPSIDTQYF. The chain couples TRBV18 to TRBJ2-3; D is unresolved. The CDR3 runs to 13 residues. The germline V gene has CDR1 KGHSH and CDR2 LQKENI. V was shortened by 0 bases and J by 5 bases, with 6 bases between the two germline ends.

The rearrangement links TRBV28 to TRBJ2-5; the D gene is possibly TRBD2 (6 bases). Germline V gene data show CDR1 as MDHEN and CDR2 as SYDVKM. V was trimmed by 6 bases and J by 5 bases, leaving 10 bases between them. This CDR3 spans 12 amino acids. CDR3 DNA: TGTGCCAGCAGGCGGGGTCAGGAGACCCAGTACTTC. Its protein product is CASRRGQETQYF.

The rearrangement joins TRBV7-2 to TRBJ2-7; D is perhaps TRBD2 (5 bases). CDR1 is SGHTA, CDR2 FQGNSA, per germline. The CDR3 is made up of 14 amino acids. V was cut by 1 base and J by 6 bases, with 13 bases left in between. DNA of the CDR3: TGTGCCAGCAGCTTAGATTCACTAGTCTCCGAGCAGTACTTC. Translated, it gives CASSLDSLVSEQYF.

This chain connects TRBV6-5 to TRBJ2-3, with a tentative D call TRBD1 (5 bases). The germline V gene encodes CDR1 MNHEY and CDR2 SVGAGI. The CDR3 spans 15 residues. V was shortened by 2 bases and J by 1 base, with 10 bases between the two germline ends. The CDR3 region has the DNA TGTGCCAGCAGTTACAAGGGGTCCGGCACAGATACGCAGTATTTT. This encodes CASSYKGSGTDTQYF.

The V and J genes are TRBV30 and TRBJ1-1; no clear D. This CDR3 contains 13 residues. Germline-derived CDR1 and CDR2 are GTSNPN and SVGIG (reference sequence). Trimming took 0 bases from V and 1 from J, leaving 6 bases between them. The CDR3 region has the DNA TGTGCCTGGAGTGTTATGCGGAACACTGAAGCTTTCTTT. Translated: CAWSVMRNTEAFF.

V and J are TRBV29-1 and TRBJ2-1; 9 nucleotides line up with TRBD2. V was pared by 5 bases and J by 10 bases, with 3 bases of the junction left unmatched. The germline gives CDR1 SQVTM, CDR2 ANQGSEA. The CDR3 contains 11 residues. CDR3 sequence: CSVIGLAEQFF. The CDR3 coding sequence is TGCAGCGTTATCGGACTAGCGGAGCAGTTCTTC.

The J gene is TRBJ2-5, the V gene TRBV7-8; TRBD2 is a possible D gene (5 bases). Trimming stripped 1 base from V and 2 bases from J, with 11 bases between. The germline gives CDR1 SGHVS, CDR2 FQNEAQ. The CDR3 loop spans 15 amino acids. DNA for the CDR3: TGTGCCAGCAGCTTAGACGAGGGCCGTCAAGAGACCCAGTACTTC. The encoded protein is CASSLDEGRQETQYF.

V gene TRBV28 combines with J gene TRBJ1-5, with D maybe TRBD1 (5 bases). Trimming pared 5 bases from V and 6 bases from J, leaving 11 bases between. Germline CDR1 and CDR2: MDHEN and SYDVKM. The CDR3 length is 13 residues. In DNA form, the CDR3 reads TGTGCCAGCAGTCCAGGGTATGGTCAGCCCCAGCATTTT. Protein: CASSPGYGQPQHF.

The chain has TRBV18 and TRBJ2-1; 7 nucleotides line up with TRBD1. The germline gives CDR1 KGHSH, CDR2 LQKENI. With V trimmed by 5 bases and J by 5 bases, 6 bases remained unmatched. This CDR3 spans 14 amino acids. The CDR3 nucleotides read TGTGCCAGCTCATCATTCAGGGGGAACAATGAGCAGTTCTTC. The encoded protein is CASSSFRGNNEQFF.